This TCR beta chain was sequenced for a study of blood T cells in healthy people across ages. Russia was home to the donors, healthy Caucasian individuals aged about 6 to 90. For every donor, a draw yielded around 10 milliliters of peripheral blood. Overall study findings and caveats: It was found that TCR beta diversity correlated strongly with the percentage of naive T cells. Age advanced and TCR beta diversity per million T cells fell, roughly linearly.

A remark on this clonotype: The antigen is not known.

The CDR3 loop spans 15 amino acids. Germline V gene data show CDR1 as SGHTA and CDR2 as FQGNSA. The V segment lost 4 bases and the J segment 2 bases; nucleotides outside the gene matches: 7. Through a sample-barcoded 5' primer and a J-beta primer mix, a second PCR was run for roughly 6 to 12 cycles. MiXCR, run by TCRdb on the 5' RACE reads, gives a single entry per CDR3 protein. This sample has approximately 900,000 distinct CDR3 sequences, with 25% to 35% found just once. This sample was shared with a second study, whose subject was T cells of mothers and their children.

Source material: blood. This clonotype was sampled from a woman aged 40 to 50 in good health. V and J are TRBV7-2 and TRBJ2-7; 8 positions match TRBD1. Here the CDR3 DNA reads TGTGCCAGCAGCTCCACAGGGGGGAATCCCTACGAGCAGTACTTC. Translated, it gives CASSSTGGNPYEQYF. Looking up the rest from reference TRBV7-2 and TRBJ2-7 gives the full variable domain: GAGVSQSPSNKVTEKGKDVELRCDPISGHTALYWYRQSLGQGLEFLIYFQGNSAPDKSGLPSDRFSAERTGGSVSTLTIQRTQQEDSAVYLCASSSTGGNPYEQYFGPGTRLTVT.